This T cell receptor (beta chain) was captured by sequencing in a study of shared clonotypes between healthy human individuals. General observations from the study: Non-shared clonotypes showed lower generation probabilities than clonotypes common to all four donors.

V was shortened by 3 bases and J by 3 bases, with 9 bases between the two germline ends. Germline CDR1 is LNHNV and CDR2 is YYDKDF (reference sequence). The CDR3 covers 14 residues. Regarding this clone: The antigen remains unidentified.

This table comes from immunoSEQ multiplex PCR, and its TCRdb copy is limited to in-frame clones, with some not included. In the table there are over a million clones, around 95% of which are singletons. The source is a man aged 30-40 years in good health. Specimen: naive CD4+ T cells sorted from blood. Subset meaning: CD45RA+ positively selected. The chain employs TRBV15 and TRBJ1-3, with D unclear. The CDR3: CATSRGQNGNTIYF. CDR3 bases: TGTGCCACCAGCAGGGGCCAGAATGGAAACACCATATATTTT. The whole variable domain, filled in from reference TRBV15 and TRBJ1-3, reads DAMVIQNPRYQVTQFGKPVTLSCSQTLNHNVMYWYQQKSSQAPKLLFHYYDKDFNNEADTPDNFQSRRPNTSFCFLDIRSPGLGDTAMYLCATSRGQNGNTIYFGEGSWLTVV.